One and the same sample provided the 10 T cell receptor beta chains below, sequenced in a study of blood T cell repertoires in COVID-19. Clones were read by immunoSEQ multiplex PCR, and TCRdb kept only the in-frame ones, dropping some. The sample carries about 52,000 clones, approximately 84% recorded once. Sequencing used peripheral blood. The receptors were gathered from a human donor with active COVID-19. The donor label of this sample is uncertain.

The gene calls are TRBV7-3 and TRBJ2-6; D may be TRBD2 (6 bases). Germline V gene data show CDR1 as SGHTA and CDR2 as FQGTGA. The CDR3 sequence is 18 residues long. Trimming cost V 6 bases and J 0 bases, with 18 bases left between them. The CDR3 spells CASSSRAGPSSGANVLTF. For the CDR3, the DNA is TGTGCCAGCAGTTCTCGCGCGGGGCCTAGCTCTGGGGCCAACGTCCTGACTTTC.

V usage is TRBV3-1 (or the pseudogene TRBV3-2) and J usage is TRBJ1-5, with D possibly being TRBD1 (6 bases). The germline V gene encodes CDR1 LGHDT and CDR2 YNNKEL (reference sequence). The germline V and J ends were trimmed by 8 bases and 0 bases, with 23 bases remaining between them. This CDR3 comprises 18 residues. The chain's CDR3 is CASPASLRDINSNQPQHF. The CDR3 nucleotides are TGTGCCAGCCCAGCCTCCCTTCGGGACATAAATAGCAATCAGCCCCAGCATTTT.

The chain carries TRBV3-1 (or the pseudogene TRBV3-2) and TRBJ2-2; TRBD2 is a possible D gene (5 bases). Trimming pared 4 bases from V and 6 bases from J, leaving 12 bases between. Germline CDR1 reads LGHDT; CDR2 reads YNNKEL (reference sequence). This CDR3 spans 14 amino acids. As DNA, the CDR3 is TGTGCCAGCAGCCCGGACTTTCTGGCCGGGGAGCTGTTTTTT. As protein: CASSPDFLAGELFF.

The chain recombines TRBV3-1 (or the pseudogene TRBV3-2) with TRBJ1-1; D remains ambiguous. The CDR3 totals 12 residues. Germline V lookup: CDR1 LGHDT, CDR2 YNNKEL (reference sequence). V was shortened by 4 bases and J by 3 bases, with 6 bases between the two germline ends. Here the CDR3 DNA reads TGTGCCAGCAGCCTGAGTTACACTGAAGCTTTCTTT. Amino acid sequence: CASSLSYTEAFF.

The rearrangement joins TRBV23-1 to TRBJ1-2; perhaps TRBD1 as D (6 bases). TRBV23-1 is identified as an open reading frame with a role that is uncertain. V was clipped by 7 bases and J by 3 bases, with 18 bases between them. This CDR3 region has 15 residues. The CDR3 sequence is CASTISGTKDYGYTF. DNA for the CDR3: TGCGCCAGCACAATTTCCGGGACAAAAGACTATGGCTACACCTTC.

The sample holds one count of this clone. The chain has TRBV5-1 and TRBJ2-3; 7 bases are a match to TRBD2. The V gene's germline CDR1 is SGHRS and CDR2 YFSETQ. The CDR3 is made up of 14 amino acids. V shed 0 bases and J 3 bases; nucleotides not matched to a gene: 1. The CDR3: CASSLVAGTDTQYF. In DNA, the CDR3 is TGCGCCAGCAGCTTGGTAGCGGGTACAGATACGCAGTATTTT.

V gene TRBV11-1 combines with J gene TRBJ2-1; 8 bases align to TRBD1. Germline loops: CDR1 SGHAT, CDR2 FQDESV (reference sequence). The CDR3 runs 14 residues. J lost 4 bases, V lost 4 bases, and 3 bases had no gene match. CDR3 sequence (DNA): TGTGCCAGCAGCTCCCGGGACAGGTACAATGAGCAGTTCTTC. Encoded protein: CASSSRDRYNEQFF.

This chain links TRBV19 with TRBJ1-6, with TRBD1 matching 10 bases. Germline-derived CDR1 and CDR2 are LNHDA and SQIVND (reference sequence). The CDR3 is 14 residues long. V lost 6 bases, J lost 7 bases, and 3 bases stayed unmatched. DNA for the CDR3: TGTGCCAGTAGCAGACAGGGGGCGAATTCACCCCTCCACTTT. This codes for CASSRQGANSPLHF.

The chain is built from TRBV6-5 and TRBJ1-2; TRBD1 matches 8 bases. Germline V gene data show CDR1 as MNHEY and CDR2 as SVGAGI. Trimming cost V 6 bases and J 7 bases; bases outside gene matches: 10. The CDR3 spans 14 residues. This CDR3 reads CASRRTGFFSGYTF. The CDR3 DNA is TGTGCCAGCAGAAGGACAGGGTTCTTCTCTGGCTACACCTTC.

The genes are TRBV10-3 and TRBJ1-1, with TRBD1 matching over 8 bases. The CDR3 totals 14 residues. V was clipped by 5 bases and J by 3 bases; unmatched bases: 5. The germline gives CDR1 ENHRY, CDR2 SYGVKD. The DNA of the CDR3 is TGTGCCATCAGTCCCAGGGGGCGAGACACTGAAGCTTTCTTT. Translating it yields CAISPRGRDTEAFF.